This TCR beta chain was sequenced for a study of T cell repertoires in cytomegalovirus infection. For the study at large: Public TCR beta signatures were indicative of both CMV infection and a matching HLA type.

For this clonotype: Its antigen remains unidentified. Given a much more abundant clone one base away, this may be a read error.

In TCRdb, the reads were re-called with MiXCR into one record per CDR3 protein. The sample gives around 530,000 distinct CDR3 sequences, around 27% of which show up once; over 10% is in the top ten. The CDR3 length is 15 residues. Germline V gene sequence: CDR1 SGHTA, CDR2 FQGNSA. Study findings and constraints: Summed public TCR beta family frequency identified CMV carriers bearing the relevant HLA. The response measured ex vivo was dominated by TCR beta clonotypes (HLA-C-restricted and CMV-specific).

This TCR derives from a human donor in good health (CMV status not recorded). Some clones in this sample may be carry-over from other donors' samples. The chain employs TRBV7-2 and TRBJ2-7; TRBD2 aligns across 10 bases. What was sequenced was PBMCs. CDR3 nucleotide sequence: TGTGCCAGCAGCTTACGAGCGGGAGGGGACTACGAGCAGAACTTC. The encoded protein is CASSLRAGGDYEQNF.